The sequence of this T cell receptor beta chain was determined in a study of T cell responses to AZD1222 COVID-19 vaccine. General observations from the study: Clonal diversity was possibly underestimated, and the donors were mostly white British, with more females.

The V gene lost 6 bases and the J gene lost 4 bases, with 9 bases spanning the gap. Germline V CDR1 and CDR2: SNHLY, FYNNEI. The CDR3 totals 13 residues. Details on this clone: Its antigen is not known.

The data were produced by immunoSEQ multiplex PCR, yet TCRdb's version contains in-frame clones alone and is incomplete. The sample lists roughly 120,000 clones, about 90% seen once, with approximately 5.9% in the top ten. The clonotype originates from an adult in good health. The J gene is TRBJ2-2, the V gene TRBV2; TRBD1 might be the D (6 bases). The sequencing used peripheral blood, collected on day 0 of AZD1222 vaccination. CDR3 protein: CASSGQITGELFF. The CDR3, as DNA: TGTGCCAGCAGCGGACAGATCACCGGGGAGCTGTTTTTT.